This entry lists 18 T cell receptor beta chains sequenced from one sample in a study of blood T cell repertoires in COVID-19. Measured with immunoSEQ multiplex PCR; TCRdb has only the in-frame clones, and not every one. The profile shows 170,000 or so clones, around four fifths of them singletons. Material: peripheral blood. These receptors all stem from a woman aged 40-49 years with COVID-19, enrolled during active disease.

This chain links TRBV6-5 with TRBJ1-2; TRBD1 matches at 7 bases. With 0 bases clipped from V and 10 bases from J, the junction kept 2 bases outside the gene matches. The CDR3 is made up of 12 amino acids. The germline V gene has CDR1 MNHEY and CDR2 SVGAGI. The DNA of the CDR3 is TGTGCCAGCAGTTACTCTGGGACAGACTACACCTTC. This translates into CASSYSGTDYTF.

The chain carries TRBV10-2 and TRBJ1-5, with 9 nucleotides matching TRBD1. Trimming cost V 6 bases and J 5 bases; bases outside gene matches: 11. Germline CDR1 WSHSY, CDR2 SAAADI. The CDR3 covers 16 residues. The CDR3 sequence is CASSRDRAVGDQPQHF. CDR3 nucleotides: TGCGCCAGCAGCCGGGACAGGGCGGTCGGGGATCAGCCCCAGCATTTT.

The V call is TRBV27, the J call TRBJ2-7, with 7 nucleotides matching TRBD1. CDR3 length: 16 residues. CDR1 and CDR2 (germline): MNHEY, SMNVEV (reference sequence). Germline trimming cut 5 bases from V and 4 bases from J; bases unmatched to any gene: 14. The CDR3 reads CASSPLTHDRAYEQYF. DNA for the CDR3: TGTGCCAGCAGTCCCCTGACTCACGACAGGGCTTACGAGCAGTACTTC.

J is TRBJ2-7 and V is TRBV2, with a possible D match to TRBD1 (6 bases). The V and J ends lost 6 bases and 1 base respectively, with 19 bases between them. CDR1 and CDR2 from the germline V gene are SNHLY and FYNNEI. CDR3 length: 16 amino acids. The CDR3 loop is CASRRARDTLSYEQYF. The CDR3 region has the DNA TGTGCCAGCAGGAGAGCCCGGGACACCCTATCCTACGAGCAGTACTTC.

CDR3 amino acids: CASSRSRGFPGWKETQYF. The CDR3 DNA sequence: TGTGCCAGCAGCCGATCCCGCGGATTTCCCGGGTGGAAAGAGACCCAGTACTTC. The chain has TRBV27 and TRBJ2-5; D ambiguous. V lost 6 bases and J 3 bases, leaving 26 bases between the germline ends. The CDR3 is made up of 18 amino acids. CDR1 is MNHEY and CDR2 is SMNVEV in the germline V gene (reference sequence).

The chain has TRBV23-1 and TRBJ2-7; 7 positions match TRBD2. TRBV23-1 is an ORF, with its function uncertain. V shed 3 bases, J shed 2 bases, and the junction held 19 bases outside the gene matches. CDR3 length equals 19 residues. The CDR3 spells CASSQSSLGARSGTYEQYF. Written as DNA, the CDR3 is TGCGCCAGCAGTCAGTCCTCGCTCGGGGCGAGAAGCGGGACCTACGAGCAGTACTTC.

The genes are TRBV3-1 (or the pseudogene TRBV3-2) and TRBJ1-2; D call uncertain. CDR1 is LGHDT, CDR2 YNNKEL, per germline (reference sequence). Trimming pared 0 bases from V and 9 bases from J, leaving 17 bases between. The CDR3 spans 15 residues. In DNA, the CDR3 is TGTGCCAGCAGCCAAGATACCTCCTTAGTCGGGAGCTACACCTTC. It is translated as CASSQDTSLVGSYTF.

The CDR3 here is CASIGDRGRGTEAFF. CDR3 coding DNA: TGTGCCAGCATCGGCGACAGGGGCCGTGGCACTGAAGCTTTCTTT. The chain has TRBV6-5 and TRBJ1-1; 8 bases match TRBD1. Germline V CDR1 and CDR2: MNHEY, SVGAGI. Trimming cost V 7 bases and J 4 bases; bases outside gene matches: 11. The CDR3 is made up of 15 amino acids.

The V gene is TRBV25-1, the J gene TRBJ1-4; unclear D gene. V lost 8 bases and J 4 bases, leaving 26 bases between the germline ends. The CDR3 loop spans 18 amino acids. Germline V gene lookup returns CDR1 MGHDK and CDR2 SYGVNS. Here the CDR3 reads CASWGGSRIPLINEKLFF. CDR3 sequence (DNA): TGTGCCAGCTGGGGAGGTTCCCGCATCCCCTTAATTAATGAAAAACTGTTTTTT.

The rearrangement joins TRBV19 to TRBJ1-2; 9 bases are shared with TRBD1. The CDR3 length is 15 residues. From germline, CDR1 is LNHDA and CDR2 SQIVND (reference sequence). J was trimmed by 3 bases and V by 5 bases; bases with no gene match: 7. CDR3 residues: CASSVGQGGHYGYTF. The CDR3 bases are TGTGCCAGTAGTGTGGGACAGGGTGGACACTATGGCTACACCTTC.

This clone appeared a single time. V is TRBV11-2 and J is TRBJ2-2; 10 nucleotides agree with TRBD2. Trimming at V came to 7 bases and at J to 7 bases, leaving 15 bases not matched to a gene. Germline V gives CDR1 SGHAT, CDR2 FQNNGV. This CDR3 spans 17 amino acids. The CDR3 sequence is CASTPFSGRPGLGELFF. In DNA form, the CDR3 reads TGTGCCAGCACCCCGTTTAGCGGGAGGCCGGGCCTCGGGGAGCTGTTTTTT.

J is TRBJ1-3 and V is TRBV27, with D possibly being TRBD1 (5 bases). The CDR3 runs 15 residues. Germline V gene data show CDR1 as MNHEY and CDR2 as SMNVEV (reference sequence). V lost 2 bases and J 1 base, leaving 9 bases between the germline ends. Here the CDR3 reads CASSLEGRSGNTIYF. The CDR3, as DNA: TGTGCCAGCAGTTTAGAGGGGAGGTCTGGAAACACCATATATTTT.

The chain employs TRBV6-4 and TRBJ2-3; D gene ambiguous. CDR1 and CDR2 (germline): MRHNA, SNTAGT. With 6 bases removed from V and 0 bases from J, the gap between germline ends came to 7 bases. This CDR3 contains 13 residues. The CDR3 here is CASRLTSTDTQYF. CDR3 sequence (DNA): TGTGCCAGCAGGCTGACTAGCACAGATACGCAGTATTTT.

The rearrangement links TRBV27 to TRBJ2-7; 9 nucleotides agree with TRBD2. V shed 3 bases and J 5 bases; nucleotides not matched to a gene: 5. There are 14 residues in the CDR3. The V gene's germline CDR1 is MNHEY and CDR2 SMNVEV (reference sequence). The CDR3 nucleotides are TGTGCCAGCAGTTTCATAGCGGGGGCACACGAGCAGTACTTC. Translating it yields CASSFIAGAHEQYF.

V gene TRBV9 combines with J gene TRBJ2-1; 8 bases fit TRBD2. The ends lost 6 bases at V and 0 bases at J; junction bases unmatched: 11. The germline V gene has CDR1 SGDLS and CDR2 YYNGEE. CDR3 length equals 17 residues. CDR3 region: CASTSRRSGSSYNEQFF. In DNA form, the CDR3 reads TGTGCCAGCACCTCCCGGAGGAGCGGGAGCTCCTACAATGAGCAGTTCTTC.

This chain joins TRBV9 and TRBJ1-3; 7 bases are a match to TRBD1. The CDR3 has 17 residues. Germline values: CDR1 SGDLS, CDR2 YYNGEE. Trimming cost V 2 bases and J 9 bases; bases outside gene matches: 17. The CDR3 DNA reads TGTGCCAGCAGCGTGGACCCTGGGACAGCACTTATGGGCACCATATATTTT. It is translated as CASSVDPGTALMGTIYF.

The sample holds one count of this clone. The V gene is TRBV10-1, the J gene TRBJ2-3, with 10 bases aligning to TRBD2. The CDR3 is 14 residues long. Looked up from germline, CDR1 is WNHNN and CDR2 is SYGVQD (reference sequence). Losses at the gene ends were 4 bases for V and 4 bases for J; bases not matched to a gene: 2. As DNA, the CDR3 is TGCGCCAGCAGTGCTAGCGGGAGAGCAGATACGCAGTATTTT. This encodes CASSASGRADTQYF.

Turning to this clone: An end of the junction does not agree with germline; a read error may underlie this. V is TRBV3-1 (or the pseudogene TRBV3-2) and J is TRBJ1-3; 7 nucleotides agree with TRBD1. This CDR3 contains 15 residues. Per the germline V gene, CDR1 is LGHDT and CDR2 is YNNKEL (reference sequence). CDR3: CASSQVEGAGNTIYF. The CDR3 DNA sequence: TGTGCCAGCAGCCAAGTGGAGGGGGCTGGGAACACCATATATTTT.